The rows below give T cell receptor beta chains drawn from one sample of a study of cytomegalovirus exposure and HLA in healthy donors. Sequenced by immunoSEQ multiplex PCR; TCRdb stores in-frame clones only, minus some. The data hold 85,000 to 120,000 clones, with 70% to 80% observed a single time. Source material: PBMCs. Receptors originate from a boy aged 5-17 years in good health and CMV-seronegative. CDR3s include the opening cysteine and the closing phenylalanine or tryptophan. The D gene is left open where the match is weak. Where a row states a size, it is once, few, many or the class of an expanded clone; other rows omit it.

clone_size: .; j_call: TRBJ1-5; d_call: .; v_call: TRBV19; cdr3_nt: TGTGCCAGTAGTATAGTAGGGGTTCAGCCCCAGCATTTT; cdr3_aa: CASSIVGVQPQHF
clone_size: .; j_call: TRBJ1-5; d_call: TRBD1; v_call: TRBV10-3; cdr3_nt: TGTGCCATCAGTGGCACAGGGGGCGGACAGCCCCAGCATTTT; cdr3_aa: CAISGTGGGQPQHF
clone_size: .; j_call: TRBJ1-3; d_call: .; v_call: TRBV5-1; cdr3_nt: TGCGCCAGCAGCTCTAGCACCTCTGGAAACACCATATATTTT; cdr3_aa: CASSSSTSGNTIYF
clone_size: .; j_call: TRBJ2-3; d_call: .; v_call: TRBV29-1; cdr3_nt: TGCAGCGCCGTCCCCAGGGGTCGGACAGATACGCAGTATTTT; cdr3_aa: CSAVPRGRTDTQYF
clone_size: .; j_call: TRBJ2-7; d_call: .; v_call: TRBV6-1; cdr3_nt: TGTGCCAGCAGTGGACAGAGCTCCTACGAGCAGTACTTC; cdr3_aa: CASSGQSSYEQYF
clone_size: .; j_call: TRBJ1-3; d_call: .; v_call: TRBV4-1; cdr3_nt: TGCGCCAGCAGCCGTTTTGTTTTACAGCGGGACCTGCGCTCTGGAAACACCATATATTTT; cdr3_aa: CASSRFVLQRDLRSGNTIYF
clone_size: .; j_call: TRBJ2-1; d_call: .; v_call: TRBV28; cdr3_nt: TGTGCCAGCAGTTTAATGGGACATACGAGGAATGAGCAGTTCTTC; cdr3_aa: CASSLMGHTRNEQFF
clone_size: .; j_call: TRBJ1-1; d_call: TRBD1; v_call: TRBV11-2; cdr3_nt: TGTGCCAGCAGTTTTGACAGGGCCACTGAAGCTTTCTTT; cdr3_aa: CASSFDRATEAFF
clone_size: .; j_call: TRBJ2-1; d_call: .; v_call: TRBV21-1; cdr3_nt: TGTGCCAGCAGCGACAGGGGTGAGCAGTTCTTC; cdr3_aa: CASSDRGEQFF
clone_size: .; j_call: TRBJ2-2; d_call: TRBD1; v_call: TRBV5-1; cdr3_nt: TGCGCCAGCAGCTTCGGGACAGGGAACACCGGGGAGCTGTTTTTT; cdr3_aa: CASSFGTGNTGELFF
clone_size: few; j_call: TRBJ2-1; d_call: TRBD2; v_call: TRBV5-4; cdr3_nt: TGTGCCAGCAGTTGGACTAGCGGGACCTACAATGAGCAGTTCTTC; cdr3_aa: CASSWTSGTYNEQFF
clone_size: .; j_call: TRBJ1-2; d_call: .; v_call: TRBV7-9; cdr3_nt: TGTGCCAGCAGCTTTACCGGGACTCATCCTGGCTACACCTTC; cdr3_aa: CASSFTGTHPGYTF
clone_size: .; j_call: TRBJ2-3; d_call: .; v_call: TRBV7-9; cdr3_nt: TGTGCCAGCAGCTTACCGCAGGGCCCCACAGATACGCAGTATTTT; cdr3_aa: CASSLPQGPTDTQYF
clone_size: .; j_call: TRBJ1-6; d_call: TRBD1; v_call: TRBV30; cdr3_nt: TGTGCCTGGACCCCCGCGGGCAGGGGGGATTCACCCCTCCACTTT; cdr3_aa: CAWTPAGRGDSPLHF
clone_size: once; j_call: TRBJ1-1; d_call: .; v_call: TRBV5-1; cdr3_nt: TGCGCCAGCAGCGCCTACTATGGGACTGAAGCTTTCTTT; cdr3_aa: CASSAYYGTEAFF
clone_size: .; j_call: TRBJ2-1; d_call: .; v_call: TRBV30; cdr3_nt: TGTGCCTGGAGGCGTTACAGAAATGAGCAGTTCTTC; cdr3_aa: CAWRRYRNEQFF
clone_size: .; j_call: TRBJ1-1; d_call: .; v_call: TRBV30; cdr3_nt: TGTGCCTGGAGTGTACGCGTTTCGGAAGCTTTCTTT; cdr3_aa: CAWSVRVSEAFF
clone_size: .; j_call: TRBJ2-7; d_call: TRBD2; v_call: TRBV7-2; cdr3_nt: TGTGCCAGCAGCTTGGGGGGGGGTTACGAGCAGTACTTC; cdr3_aa: CASSLGGGYEQYF
clone_size: .; j_call: TRBJ2-3; d_call: TRBD2; v_call: TRBV7-9; cdr3_nt: TGTGCCAGCAGCGGCAAGCTAGCGGGACCCACAGATACGCAGTATTTT; cdr3_aa: CASSGKLAGPTDTQYF
clone_size: .; j_call: TRBJ2-2; d_call: .; v_call: TRBV5-5; cdr3_nt: TGTGCCAGCAGCTTATGGCTCACCGGGGAGCTGTTTTTT; cdr3_aa: CASSLWLTGELFF
clone_size: .; j_call: TRBJ1-4; d_call: .; v_call: TRBV2; cdr3_nt: TGTGCCAGCAGGGTTTCCACTCGGACAGAACTGTTTTTT; cdr3_aa: CASRVSTRTELFF
clone_size: .; j_call: TRBJ1-2; d_call: .; v_call: TRBV6-5; cdr3_nt: TGTGCCAGCAGTTACGGGGGGTTTGACTATGGCTACACCTTC; cdr3_aa: CASSYGGFDYGYTF
clone_size: .; j_call: TRBJ1-2; d_call: TRBD1; v_call: TRBV9; cdr3_nt: TGTGCCAGCAGCACCCCCCGTCGCGGGACAGGGGGAAACTATGGCTACACCTTC; cdr3_aa: CASSTPRRGTGGNYGYTF
clone_size: .; j_call: TRBJ2-7; d_call: .; v_call: TRBV2; cdr3_nt: TGTGCCAGCACCTGGACAGCTGGCGAGCAGTACTTC; cdr3_aa: CASTWTAGEQYF
clone_size: .; j_call: TRBJ2-2; d_call: .; v_call: TRBV6-5; cdr3_nt: TGTGCCAGCAGTTACAAAGGGGAAAACACCGGGGAGCTGTTTTTT; cdr3_aa: CASSYKGENTGELFF
clone_size: .; j_call: TRBJ1-5; d_call: TRBD1; v_call: TRBV2; cdr3_nt: TGTGCCAGCAGGGACAGGGGGCTCTATCAGCCCCAGCATTTT; cdr3_aa: CASRDRGLYQPQHF
clone_size: .; j_call: TRBJ1-5; d_call: TRBD1; v_call: TRBV30; cdr3_nt: TGTGCCTGGAGTGCCGGGACAGGGGCGTCTGAGGCCCAGCATTTT; cdr3_aa: CAWSAGTGASEAQHF
clone_size: .; j_call: TRBJ2-7; d_call: .; v_call: TRBV16; cdr3_nt: TGTGCCAGCAGCCCCGGACAAAACTACGAGCAGTACTTC; cdr3_aa: CASSPGQNYEQYF
clone_size: .; j_call: TRBJ2-7; d_call: .; v_call: TRBV15; cdr3_nt: TGTGCCACCAGCAGAGGACGGGGGGCTTTCGAGCAGTACTTC; cdr3_aa: CATSRGRGAFEQYF
clone_size: .; j_call: TRBJ1-1; d_call: TRBD1; v_call: TRBV12-5; cdr3_nt: TGTGCTAGTGCCGAAGGGGGCGCGAACACTGAAGCTTTCTTT; cdr3_aa: CASAEGGANTEAFF
clone_size: .; j_call: TRBJ2-5; d_call: TRBD2; v_call: TRBV30; cdr3_nt: TGTGCCTGCCTGGGACTAGACCAAGAGACCCAGTACTTC; cdr3_aa: CACLGLDQETQYF
clone_size: .; j_call: TRBJ1-2; d_call: TRBD1; v_call: TRBV5-1; cdr3_nt: TGCGCCAGCAGCTTGGTCCAGGGGGGCGACGCTAACTATGGCTACACCTTC; cdr3_aa: CASSLVQGGDANYGYTF
clone_size: .; j_call: TRBJ2-5; d_call: TRBD2; v_call: TRBV5-1; cdr3_nt: TGCGCCAGCAGCTCCACTAGCGGGAGGGCCGTAGAGACCCAGTACTTC; cdr3_aa: CASSSTSGRAVETQYF
clone_size: .; j_call: TRBJ2-3; d_call: TRBD2; v_call: TRBV7-9; cdr3_nt: TGTGCCAGCAGCCTCACCGGGACTAGCGTCACAGATACGCAGTATTTT; cdr3_aa: CASSLTGTSVTDTQYF
clone_size: few; j_call: TRBJ1-1; d_call: TRBD1; v_call: TRBV6-5; cdr3_nt: TGTGCCAGCAGGTCAGGGGGCACTGAAGCTTTCTTT; cdr3_aa: CASRSGGTEAFF
clone_size: .; j_call: TRBJ1-2; d_call: TRBD1; v_call: TRBV19; cdr3_nt: TGTGCCAGTCGGGACAGTACTACAATCTATGGCTACACCTTC; cdr3_aa: CASRDSTTIYGYTF
clone_size: few; j_call: TRBJ2-5; d_call: TRBD2; v_call: TRBV5-1; cdr3_nt: TGCGCCAGCAGTGTCGGGGGGGCCCAAGAGACCCAGTACTTC; cdr3_aa: CASSVGGAQETQYF
clone_size: .; j_call: TRBJ2-2; d_call: TRBD2; v_call: TRBV19; cdr3_nt: TGTGCCAGTGGGGGGAGGGCCGGGGAGCTGTTTTTT; cdr3_aa: CASGGRAGELFF
clone_size: .; j_call: TRBJ1-4; d_call: .; v_call: TRBV5-1; cdr3_nt: TGCGCCAGCGGGTGGACATCAACTAATGAAAAACTGTTTTTT; cdr3_aa: CASGWTSTNEKLFF
clone_size: .; j_call: TRBJ2-7; d_call: .; v_call: TRBV15; cdr3_nt: TGTGCCACCAGCAGAGGCACAGATCAAAAGCAGTACTTC; cdr3_aa: CATSRGTDQKQYF
clone_size: few; j_call: TRBJ2-1; d_call: TRBD1; v_call: TRBV6-1; cdr3_nt: TGTGCCAGCAGTGGTATCCCCGGGACAGACTACAATGAGCAGTTCTTC; cdr3_aa: CASSGIPGTDYNEQFF
clone_size: once; j_call: TRBJ2-3; d_call: TRBD2; v_call: TRBV13; cdr3_nt: TGTGCCAGCAGCCCGGAAGGACTAGCGGGATATAAAGATACGCAGTATTTT; cdr3_aa: CASSPEGLAGYKDTQYF
clone_size: few; j_call: TRBJ2-1; d_call: TRBD1; v_call: TRBV30; cdr3_nt: TGTGCCTGGAGCTCCGGGACAGGGCCGTACAATGAGCAGTTCTTC; cdr3_aa: CAWSSGTGPYNEQFF
clone_size: .; j_call: TRBJ2-4; d_call: TRBD2; v_call: TRBV7-9; cdr3_nt: TGTGCCAGCAGCTTAGGGAGCGGGAGTGGGGCCAAAAACATTCAGTACTTC; cdr3_aa: CASSLGSGSGAKNIQYF
clone_size: .; j_call: TRBJ2-3; d_call: .; v_call: TRBV9; cdr3_nt: TGTGCCAGCAGCGTTAATTATCGCACAGATACGCAGTATTTT; cdr3_aa: CASSVNYRTDTQYF
clone_size: .; j_call: TRBJ2-6; d_call: TRBD2; v_call: TRBV19; cdr3_nt: TGTGCCAGTAGTATAGCGGGAGGAGAGGCACTGACTTTC; cdr3_aa: CASSIAGGEALTF
clone_size: .; j_call: TRBJ2-3; d_call: .; v_call: TRBV4-2; cdr3_nt: TGTGCCAGCAGCCAAAGAGGGACAGATACGCAGTATTTT; cdr3_aa: CASSQRGTDTQYF
clone_size: .; j_call: TRBJ1-1; d_call: TRBD1; v_call: TRBV9; cdr3_nt: TGTGCCAGCAGCACCAACCCGTGGACAGGGGGCTTAAGCACTGAAGCTTTCTTT; cdr3_aa: CASSTNPWTGGLSTEAFF
clone_size: .; j_call: TRBJ2-7; d_call: TRBD2; v_call: TRBV5-6; cdr3_nt: TGTGCCAGCAGCTGGGCGGGGGGGCGTGAGCAGTACTTC; cdr3_aa: CASSWAGGREQYF
clone_size: .; j_call: TRBJ2-7; d_call: .; v_call: TRBV18; cdr3_nt: TGTGCCAGCTCACCACCAGGGGGTATGTCCTACGAGCAGTACTTC; cdr3_aa: CASSPPGGMSYEQYF
clone_size: .; j_call: TRBJ2-7; d_call: .; v_call: TRBV6-5; cdr3_nt: TGTGCCAGCAGCCGTGACAGGACCTCTGAGCAGTACTTC; cdr3_aa: CASSRDRTSEQYF
clone_size: few; j_call: TRBJ1-6; d_call: .; v_call: TRBV5-1; cdr3_nt: TGCGCCAGCAGCTTCGAGAGCTCCTATAATTCACCCCTCCACTTT; cdr3_aa: CASSFESSYNSPLHF
clone_size: .; j_call: TRBJ2-7; d_call: TRBD2; v_call: TRBV5-6; cdr3_nt: TGTGCCAGCGGCCAGGGACTAGTACACGCCCTCGAGCAGTACTTC; cdr3_aa: CASGQGLVHALEQYF
clone_size: .; j_call: TRBJ2-7; d_call: TRBD2; v_call: TRBV15; cdr3_nt: TGTGCCACCAGCAGGCTAGCGGGCGCCTACGAGCAGTACTTC; cdr3_aa: CATSRLAGAYEQYF
clone_size: .; j_call: TRBJ2-3; d_call: .; v_call: TRBV29-1; cdr3_nt: TGCAGCGCTCGGCCGAATGGGGCCAACACAGATACGCAGTATTTT; cdr3_aa: CSARPNGANTDTQYF
clone_size: .; j_call: TRBJ2-7; d_call: .; v_call: TRBV6-1; cdr3_nt: TGTGCCAGCAGGCGCAGGGGGGTGGAGCAGTACTTC; cdr3_aa: CASRRRGVEQYF
clone_size: .; j_call: TRBJ1-5; d_call: .; v_call: TRBV5-6; cdr3_nt: TGTGCCAGCAGCTTCATGGCCGGGAGTCAGCCCCAGCATTTT; cdr3_aa: CASSFMAGSQPQHF